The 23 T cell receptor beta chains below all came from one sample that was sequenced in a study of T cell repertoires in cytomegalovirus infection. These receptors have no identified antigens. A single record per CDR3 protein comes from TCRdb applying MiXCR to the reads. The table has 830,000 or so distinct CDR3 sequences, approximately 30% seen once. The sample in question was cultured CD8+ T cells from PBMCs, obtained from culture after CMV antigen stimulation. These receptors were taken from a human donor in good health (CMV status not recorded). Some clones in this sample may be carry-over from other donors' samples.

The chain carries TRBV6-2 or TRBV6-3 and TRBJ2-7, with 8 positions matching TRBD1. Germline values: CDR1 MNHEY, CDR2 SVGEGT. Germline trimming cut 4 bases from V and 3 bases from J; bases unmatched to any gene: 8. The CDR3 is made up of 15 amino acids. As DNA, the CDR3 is TGTGCCAGCAGTTCCTCCGGGACAGGTAGCTACGAGCAGTACGTC. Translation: CASSSSGTGSYEQYV.

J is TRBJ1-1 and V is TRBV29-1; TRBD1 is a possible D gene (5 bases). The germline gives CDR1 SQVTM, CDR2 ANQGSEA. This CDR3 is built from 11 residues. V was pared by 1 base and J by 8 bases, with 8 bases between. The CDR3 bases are TGCAGCGTTGAAGGGAGGGACGAAGCTTTCTTT. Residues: CSVEGRDEAFF.

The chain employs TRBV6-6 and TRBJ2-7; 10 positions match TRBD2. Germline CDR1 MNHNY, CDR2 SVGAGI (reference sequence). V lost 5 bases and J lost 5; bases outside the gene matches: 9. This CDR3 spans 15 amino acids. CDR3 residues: CASSASGGKNNEQYV. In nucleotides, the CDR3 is TGTGCCAGCAGTGCTAGCGGGGGAAAAAACAACGAGCAGTACGTC.

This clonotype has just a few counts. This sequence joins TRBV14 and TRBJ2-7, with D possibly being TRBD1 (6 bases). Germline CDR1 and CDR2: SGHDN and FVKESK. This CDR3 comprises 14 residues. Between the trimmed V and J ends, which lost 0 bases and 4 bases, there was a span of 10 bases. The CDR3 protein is CASSQEAGDYEQYF. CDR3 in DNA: TGTGCCAGCAGCCAAGAAGCAGGGGATTACGAGCAGTACTTC.

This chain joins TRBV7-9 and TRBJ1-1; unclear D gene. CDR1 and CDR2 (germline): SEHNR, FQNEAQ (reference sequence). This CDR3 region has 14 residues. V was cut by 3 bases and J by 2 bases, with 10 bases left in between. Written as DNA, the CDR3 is TGTGCCAGCAGCTTGAGCAGAGTCAACACTGAAGCTTTCTTT. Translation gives CASSLSRVNTEAFF.

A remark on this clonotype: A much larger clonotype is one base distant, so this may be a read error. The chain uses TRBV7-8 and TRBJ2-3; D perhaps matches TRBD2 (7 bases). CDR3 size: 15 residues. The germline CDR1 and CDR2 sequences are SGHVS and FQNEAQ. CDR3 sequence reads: CVSSSIGGRTDTQYF. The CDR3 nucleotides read TGTGTCAGCAGTTCTATCGGGGGGCGGACAGATACGCAGTATTTT.

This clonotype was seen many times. The CDR3 DNA reads as TGTGCCAGCAGCAGACGAGCGGGGGGGAGAACAGATACGCAGTATTTT. Protein product: CASSRRAGGRTDTQYF. The chain recombines TRBV7-2 with TRBJ2-3; 10 bases are shared with TRBD2. The V gene's germline CDR1 is SGHTA and CDR2 FQGNSA. After removal of 5 bases from V and 3 bases from J, the junction contained 8 bases not matched to a gene. CDR3 length: 16 amino acids.

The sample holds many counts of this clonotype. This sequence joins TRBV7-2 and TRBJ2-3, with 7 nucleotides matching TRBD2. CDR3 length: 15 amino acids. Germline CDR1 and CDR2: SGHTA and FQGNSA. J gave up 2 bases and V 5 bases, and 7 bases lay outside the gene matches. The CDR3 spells CASSPRDYFTDTQYF. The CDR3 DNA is TGTGCCAGCAGCCCCCGGGACTACTTCACAGATACGCAGTATTTT.

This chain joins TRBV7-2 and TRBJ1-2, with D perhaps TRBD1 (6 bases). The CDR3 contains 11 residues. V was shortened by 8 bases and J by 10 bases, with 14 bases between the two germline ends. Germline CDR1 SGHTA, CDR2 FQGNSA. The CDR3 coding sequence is TGTGCCAGCCCGCAGGGACATGACTACACCTTC. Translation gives CASPQGHDYTF.

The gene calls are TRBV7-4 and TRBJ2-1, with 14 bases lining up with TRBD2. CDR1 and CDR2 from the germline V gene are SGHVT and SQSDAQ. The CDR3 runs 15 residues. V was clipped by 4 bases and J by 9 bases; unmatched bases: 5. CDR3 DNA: TGTGCCAGCAGCTACCCGGGACTAGCGGGGGCTGAGCAGTTCTTC. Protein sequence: CASSYPGLAGAEQFF.

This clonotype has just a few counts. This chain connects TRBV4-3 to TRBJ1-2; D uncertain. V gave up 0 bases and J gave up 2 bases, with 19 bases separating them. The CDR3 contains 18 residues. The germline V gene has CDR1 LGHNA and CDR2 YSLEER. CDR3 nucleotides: TGCGCCAGCAGCCAAGACGGCCAAGGGATCGGACCAAACTATGGCTACACCTTC. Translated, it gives CASSQDGQGIGPNYGYTF.

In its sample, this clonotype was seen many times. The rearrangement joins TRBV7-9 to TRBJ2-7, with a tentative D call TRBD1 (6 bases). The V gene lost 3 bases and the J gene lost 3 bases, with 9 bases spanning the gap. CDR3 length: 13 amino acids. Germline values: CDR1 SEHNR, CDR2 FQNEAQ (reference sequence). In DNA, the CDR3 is TGTGCCAGCAGCTTCGGGACAAACTACGAGCAGTACGTC. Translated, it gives CASSFGTNYEQYV.

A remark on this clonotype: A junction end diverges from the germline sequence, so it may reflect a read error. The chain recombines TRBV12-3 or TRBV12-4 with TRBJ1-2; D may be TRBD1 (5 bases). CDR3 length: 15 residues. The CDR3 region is CVSSFRSGKDYGYTF. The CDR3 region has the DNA TGTGTCAGCAGTTTTAGGTCAGGGAAGGACTATGGCTACACCTTC.

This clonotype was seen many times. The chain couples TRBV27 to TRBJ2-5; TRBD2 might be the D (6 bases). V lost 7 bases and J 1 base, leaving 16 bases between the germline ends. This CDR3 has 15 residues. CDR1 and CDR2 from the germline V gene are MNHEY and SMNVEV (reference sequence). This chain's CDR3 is CASNPSGVFQETQYF. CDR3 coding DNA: TGTGCCAGCAATCCGTCGGGGGTATTCCAAGAGACCCAGTACTTC.

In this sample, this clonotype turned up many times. The CDR3 is CASRRLGGTSGTGELFF. As DNA, the CDR3 is TGTGCCAGCAGACGATTAGGGGGGACTAGCGGCACCGGGGAGCTGTTTTTT. The gene calls are TRBV7-8 and TRBJ2-2; 11 bases are a match to TRBD2. After removal of 6 bases from V and 4 bases from J, the junction contained 10 bases not matched to a gene. Germline assignment: CDR1 SGHVS and CDR2 FQNEAQ. The CDR3 covers 17 residues.

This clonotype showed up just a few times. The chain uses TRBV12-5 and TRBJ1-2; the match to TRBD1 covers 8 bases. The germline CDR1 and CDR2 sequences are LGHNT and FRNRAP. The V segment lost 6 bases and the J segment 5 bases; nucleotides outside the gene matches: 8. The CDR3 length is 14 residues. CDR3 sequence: CASGPPQGGYGYTF. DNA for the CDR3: TGTGCTAGTGGACCGCCACAGGGGGGTTATGGCTACACCTTC.

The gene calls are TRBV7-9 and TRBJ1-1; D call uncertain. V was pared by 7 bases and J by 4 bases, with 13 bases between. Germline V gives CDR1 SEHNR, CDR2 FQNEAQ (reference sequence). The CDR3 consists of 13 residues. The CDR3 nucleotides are TGTGCCAGCACCACCTGGGAAACCACTGAAGCTTTCTTT. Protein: CASTTWETTEAFF.

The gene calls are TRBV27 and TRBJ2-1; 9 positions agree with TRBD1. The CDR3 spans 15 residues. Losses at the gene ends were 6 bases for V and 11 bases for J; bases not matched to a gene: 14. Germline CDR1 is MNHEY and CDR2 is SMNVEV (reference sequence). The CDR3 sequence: CASSRTGTGMNKQFF. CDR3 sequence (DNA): TGTGCCAGCAGCCGAACCGGGACAGGGATGAATAAGCAGTTCTTC.

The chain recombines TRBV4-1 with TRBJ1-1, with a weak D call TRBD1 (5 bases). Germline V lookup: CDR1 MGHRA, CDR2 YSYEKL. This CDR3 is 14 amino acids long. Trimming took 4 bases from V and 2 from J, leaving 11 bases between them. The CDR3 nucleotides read TGCGCCAGCAGCCGAGAGGGGAGCAACACTGAAGCTTTCTTT. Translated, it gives CASSREGSNTEAFF.

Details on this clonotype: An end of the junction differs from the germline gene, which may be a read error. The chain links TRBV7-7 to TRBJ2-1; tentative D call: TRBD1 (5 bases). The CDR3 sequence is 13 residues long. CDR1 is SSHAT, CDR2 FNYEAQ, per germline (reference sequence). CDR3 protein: CASSQGARGEQFF. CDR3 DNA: TGTGCTAGCAGTCAAGGGGCTAGGGGTGAGCAGTTCTTC. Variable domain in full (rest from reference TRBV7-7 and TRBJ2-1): GAGVSQSPRYKVTKRGQDVTLRCDPISSHATLYWYQQALGQGPEFLTYFNYEAQPDKSGLPSDRFSAERPEGSISTLTIQRTEQRDSAMYRCASSQGARGEQFFGPGTRLTVL.

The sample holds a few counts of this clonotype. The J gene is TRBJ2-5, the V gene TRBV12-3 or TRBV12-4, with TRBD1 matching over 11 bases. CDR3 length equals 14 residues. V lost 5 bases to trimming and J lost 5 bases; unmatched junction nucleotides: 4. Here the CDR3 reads CASSTGTGGETQYF. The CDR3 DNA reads TGTGCCAGCAGTACCGGGACAGGGGGGGAGACCCAGTACTTC.

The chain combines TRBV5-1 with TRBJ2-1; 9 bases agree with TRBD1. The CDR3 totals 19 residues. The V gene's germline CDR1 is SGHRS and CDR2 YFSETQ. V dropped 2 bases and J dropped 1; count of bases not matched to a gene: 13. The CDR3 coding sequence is TGCGCCAGCAGCTTCCCCGGGACAGGGTCGGCACCATCCTACAATGAGCAGTTCTTC. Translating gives CASSFPGTGSAPSYNEQFF.

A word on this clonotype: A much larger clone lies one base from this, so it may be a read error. The CDR3: CASNEVRRTYQPQHF. In nucleotides, the CDR3 is TGTGCCAGCAATGAAGTTCGCAGAACCTATCAGCCCCAGCATTTT. V usage is TRBV6-1 and J usage is TRBJ1-5; D remains ambiguous. The germline V gene encodes CDR1 MNHNS and CDR2 SASEGT. CDR3 length: 15 amino acids.